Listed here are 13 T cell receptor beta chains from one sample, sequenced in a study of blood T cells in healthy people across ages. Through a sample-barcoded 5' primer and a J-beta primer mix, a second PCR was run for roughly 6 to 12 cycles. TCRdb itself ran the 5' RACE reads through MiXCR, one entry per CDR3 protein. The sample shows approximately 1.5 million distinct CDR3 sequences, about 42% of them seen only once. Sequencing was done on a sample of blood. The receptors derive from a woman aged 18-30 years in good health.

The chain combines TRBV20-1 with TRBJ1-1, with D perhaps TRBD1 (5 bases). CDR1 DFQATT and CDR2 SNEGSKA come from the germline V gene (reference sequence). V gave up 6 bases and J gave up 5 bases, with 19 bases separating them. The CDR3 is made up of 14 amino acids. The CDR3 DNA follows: TGCAGTGCGCGTCTCCTCAGGGAGGGAACTGAAGCTTTCTTT. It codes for CSARLLREGTEAFF.

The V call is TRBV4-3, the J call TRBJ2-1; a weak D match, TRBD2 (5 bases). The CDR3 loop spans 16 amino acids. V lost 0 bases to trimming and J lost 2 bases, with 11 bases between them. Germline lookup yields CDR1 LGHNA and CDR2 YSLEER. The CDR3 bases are TGCGCCAGCAGCCAAGAAAGGCGGGCGCCCTACAATGAGCAGTTCTTC. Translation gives CASSQERRAPYNEQFF.

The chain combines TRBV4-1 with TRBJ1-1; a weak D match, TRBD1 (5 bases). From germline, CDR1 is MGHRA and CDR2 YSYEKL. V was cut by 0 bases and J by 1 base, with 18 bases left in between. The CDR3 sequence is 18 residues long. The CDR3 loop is CASSQDQNRGLKNTEAFF. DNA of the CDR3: TGCGCCAGCAGCCAAGATCAAAACCGGGGGTTGAAGAACACTGAAGCTTTCTTT.

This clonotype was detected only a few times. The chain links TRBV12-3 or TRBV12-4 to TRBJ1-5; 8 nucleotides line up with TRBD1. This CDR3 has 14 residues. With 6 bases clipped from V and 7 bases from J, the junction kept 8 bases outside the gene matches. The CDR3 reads CASRGDRGAQPQHF. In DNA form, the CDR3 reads TGTGCCAGCAGAGGAGACAGGGGAGCCCAGCCCCAGCATTTT.

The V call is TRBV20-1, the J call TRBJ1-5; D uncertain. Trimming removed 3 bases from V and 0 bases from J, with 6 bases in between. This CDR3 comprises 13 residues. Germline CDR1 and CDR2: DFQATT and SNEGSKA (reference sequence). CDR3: CSASPVSNQPQHF. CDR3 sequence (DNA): TGCAGTGCTAGTCCTGTTAGCAATCAGCCCCAGCATTTT.

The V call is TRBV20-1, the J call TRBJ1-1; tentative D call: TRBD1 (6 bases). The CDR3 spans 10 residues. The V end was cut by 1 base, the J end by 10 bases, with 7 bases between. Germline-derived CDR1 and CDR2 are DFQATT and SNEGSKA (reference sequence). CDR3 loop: CSARVGAAFF. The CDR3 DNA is TGCAGTGCTAGAGTGGGGGCAGCTTTCTTT.

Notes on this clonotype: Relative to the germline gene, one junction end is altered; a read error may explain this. The DNA for the CDR3 is TGCGCCAGCAACGGGGGGGTCAGCACAGATACGCGGTATTTT. It encodes CASNGGVSTDTRYF. The rearrangement joins TRBV5-1 to TRBJ2-3; 8 bases are a match to TRBD2. CDR3 length equals 14 residues. Germline CDR1 is SGHRS and CDR2 is YFSETQ.

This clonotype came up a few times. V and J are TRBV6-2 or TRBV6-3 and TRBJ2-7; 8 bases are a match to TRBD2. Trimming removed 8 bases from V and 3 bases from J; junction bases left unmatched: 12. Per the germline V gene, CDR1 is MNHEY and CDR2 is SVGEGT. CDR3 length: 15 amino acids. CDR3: CASQLGGSGVYEQYF. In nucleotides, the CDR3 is TGTGCCAGCCAGCTTGGAGGTAGCGGGGTCTACGAGCAGTACTTC.

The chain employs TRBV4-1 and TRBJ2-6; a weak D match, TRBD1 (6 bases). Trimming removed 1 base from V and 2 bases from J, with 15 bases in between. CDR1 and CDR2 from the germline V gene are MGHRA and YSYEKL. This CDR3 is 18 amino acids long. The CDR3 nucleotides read TGCGCCAGCAGCCAAGTCCCAGGGACAAGCGCTGGGGCCAACGTCCTGACTTTC. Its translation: CASSQVPGTSAGANVLTF.

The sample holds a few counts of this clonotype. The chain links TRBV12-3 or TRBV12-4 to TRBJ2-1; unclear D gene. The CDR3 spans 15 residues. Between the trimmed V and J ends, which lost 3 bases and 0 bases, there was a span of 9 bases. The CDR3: CASSFQAVSYNEQFF. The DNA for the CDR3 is TGTGCCAGCAGTTTTCAGGCGGTCTCCTACAATGAGCAGTTCTTC.

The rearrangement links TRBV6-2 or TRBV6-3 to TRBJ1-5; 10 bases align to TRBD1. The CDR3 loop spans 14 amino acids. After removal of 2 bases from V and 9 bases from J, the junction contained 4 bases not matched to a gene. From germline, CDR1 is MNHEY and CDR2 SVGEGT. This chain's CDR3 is CASSYLGQGSPQHF. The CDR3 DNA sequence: TGTGCCAGCAGTTACCTGGGACAGGGGTCGCCCCAGCATTTT.

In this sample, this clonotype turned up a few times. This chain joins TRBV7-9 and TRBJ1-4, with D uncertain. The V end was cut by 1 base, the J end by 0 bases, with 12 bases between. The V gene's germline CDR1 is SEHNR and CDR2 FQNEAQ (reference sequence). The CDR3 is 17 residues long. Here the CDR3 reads CASSLVALTATNEKLFF. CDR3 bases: TGTGCCAGCAGCTTAGTCGCGCTGACCGCAACTAATGAAAAACTGTTTTTT.

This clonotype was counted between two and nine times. In nucleotides, the CDR3 is TGCAGTGCTGGGACTAGCGTCACCAATGAGCAGTTCTTC. It codes for CSAGTSVTNEQFF. This rearrangement joins TRBV20-1 to TRBJ2-1; 10 nucleotides agree with TRBD2. The germline V gene has CDR1 DFQATT and CDR2 SNEGSKA (reference sequence). V dropped 5 bases and J dropped 6; count of bases not matched to a gene: 4. This CDR3 region has 13 residues.